These T cell receptor beta chains were read from a single sample in a study of blood T cell repertoires in COVID-19. Some clones are missing from TCRdb's copy, which holds only in-frame ones; the method was immunoSEQ multiplex PCR. The sample yields approximately 400,000 clones, roughly 86% seen once. The sample comprised peripheral blood. These receptor sequences come from a human donor with acute or convalescent COVID-19. The donor label of this sample is uncertain. Each CDR3 is given with its conserved first and last residue. Each record gives: clone size, D gene, J gene, V gene, CDR3 DNA, CDR3 protein. A D gene is named only where the DNA matches it firmly. A row's size may be missing; if present it is once, few, many or a size class.

abundance: .; d_gene: .; j_gene: TRBJ2-2; v_gene: TRBV3-1/TRBV3-2; CDR3nt: TGTGCCAGCAGCCAAGTCGTAAACACCGGGGAGCTGTTTTTT; CDR3aa: CASSQVVNTGELFF
abundance: .; d_gene: TRBD1; j_gene: TRBJ1-1; v_gene: TRBV5-5; CDR3nt: TGTGCCAGCAGCTTTGGACAGGGGGCGCGGACGGGGAACACTGAAGCTTTCTTT; CDR3aa: CASSFGQGARTGNTEAFF
abundance: few; d_gene: .; j_gene: TRBJ2-1; v_gene: TRBV5-4; CDR3nt: TGTGCCACCTCAAACCAAGGTGGGAGCCTCATTTTTGGCAATGAGCAGTTCTTC; CDR3aa: CATSNQGGSLIFGNEQFF
abundance: .; d_gene: .; j_gene: TRBJ2-3; v_gene: TRBV30; CDR3nt: TGTGCCTGGGGTCGGGGCACAGATACGCAGTATTTT; CDR3aa: CAWGRGTDTQYF
abundance: .; d_gene: .; j_gene: TRBJ2-7; v_gene: TRBV14; CDR3nt: TGTGCCAGCAGCCAGTATTTGGGGAGCTCCTACGAGCAGTACTTC; CDR3aa: CASSQYLGSSYEQYF
abundance: .; d_gene: TRBD2; j_gene: TRBJ2-7; v_gene: TRBV6-5; CDR3nt: TGTGCCAGCAGTACTAGCGGGGGGAACTACGAGCAGTACTTC; CDR3aa: CASSTSGGNYEQYF
abundance: .; d_gene: TRBD1; j_gene: TRBJ1-5; v_gene: TRBV6-5; CDR3nt: TGTGCCAGCAGTTATTCACAGGGGGCTTCACAGCCCCAGCATTTT; CDR3aa: CASSYSQGASQPQHF
abundance: .; d_gene: TRBD2; j_gene: TRBJ2-2; v_gene: TRBV18; CDR3nt: TGTGCCAGCTCACCCAAGGGACTAGCGGGAGCCTCGCTCACCGGGGAGCTGTTTTTT; CDR3aa: CASSPKGLAGASLTGELFF
abundance: .; d_gene: .; j_gene: TRBJ1-1; v_gene: TRBV19; CDR3nt: TGTGCCAGTAGTATAGATCAGGGGCCCACTGAAGCTTTCTTT; CDR3aa: CASSIDQGPTEAFF
abundance: few; d_gene: TRBD2; j_gene: TRBJ2-1; v_gene: TRBV30; CDR3nt: TGTGCCGGGGGACTAGCGGGAGTAAAGAATGAGCAGTTCTTC; CDR3aa: CAGGLAGVKNEQFF
abundance: .; d_gene: .; j_gene: TRBJ1-6; v_gene: TRBV12-3/TRBV12-4; CDR3nt: TGTGCCAGCAGTTTTAGGGAGGGGGTGTCCCTCCACTTT; CDR3aa: CASSFREGVSLHF
abundance: .; d_gene: .; j_gene: TRBJ1-2; v_gene: TRBV30; CDR3nt: TGTGCCTGGAGTACAGGAGTCGGCTACACCTTC; CDR3aa: CAWSTGVGYTF
abundance: .; d_gene: TRBD1; j_gene: TRBJ1-1; v_gene: TRBV2; CDR3nt: TGTGCCAGCAGGGAAATGGACAGGGTGACTTTCTTT; CDR3aa: CASREMDRVTFF
abundance: .; d_gene: .; j_gene: TRBJ2-2; v_gene: TRBV27; CDR3nt: TGTGCCAGCATAGCCGGAGGGACCGGGGAGCTGTTTTTT; CDR3aa: CASIAGGTGELFF
abundance: .; d_gene: TRBD1; j_gene: TRBJ2-1; v_gene: TRBV3-1/TRBV3-2; CDR3nt: TGTGCCAGCAGCCAGACAGGGTCGGAGTTCTTC; CDR3aa: CASSQTGSEFF
abundance: .; d_gene: .; j_gene: TRBJ1-5; v_gene: TRBV6-5; CDR3nt: TGTGCCAGCAGGGGGAGTAGTCAGCCCCAGCATTTT; CDR3aa: CASRGSSQPQHF
abundance: few; d_gene: .; j_gene: TRBJ1-2; v_gene: TRBV2; CDR3nt: TGTGCCAGCAGTGAGGAGTCCTATTATGGCTACACCTTC; CDR3aa: CASSEESYYGYTF
abundance: .; d_gene: TRBD2; j_gene: TRBJ2-3; v_gene: TRBV10-3; CDR3nt: TGTGCCATCAGTGAGCCTACGACTAGCGGGAGGGATGGTGCTAGCACAGATACGCAGTATTTT; CDR3aa: CAISEPTTSGRDGASTDTQYF
abundance: .; d_gene: .; j_gene: TRBJ2-6; v_gene: TRBV2; CDR3nt: TGTGCCAGCACTCCGTGGGAGGCTGGGGCCAACGTCCTGACTTTC; CDR3aa: CASTPWEAGANVLTF
abundance: .; d_gene: .; j_gene: TRBJ1-2; v_gene: TRBV19; CDR3nt: TGTGCCAGTAGTACAACAGGGCCCCACTATGGCTACACCTTC; CDR3aa: CASSTTGPHYGYTF
abundance: .; d_gene: TRBD2; j_gene: TRBJ2-1; v_gene: TRBV30; CDR3nt: TGTGCCTGGCGTTTTCTTCGGACTAGCGGACGTTACAATGAGCAGTTCTTC; CDR3aa: CAWRFLRTSGRYNEQFF
abundance: .; d_gene: .; j_gene: TRBJ2-3; v_gene: TRBV6-2/TRBV6-3; CDR3nt: TGTGCCAGCAGCCCCGGGGGGCCCACCGATACGCAGTATTTT; CDR3aa: CASSPGGPTDTQYF
abundance: .; d_gene: .; j_gene: TRBJ1-2; v_gene: TRBV24-1; CDR3nt: TGTGCCACCAGTGATTTGCGAGACATTAATGGCTACACCTTC; CDR3aa: CATSDLRDINGYTF
abundance: .; d_gene: .; j_gene: TRBJ2-4; v_gene: TRBV28; CDR3nt: TGTGCCAGCAGTTTATTGGTGGCGACACGTGCCAAAAACATTCAGTACTTC; CDR3aa: CASSLLVATRAKNIQYF